The next 8 T cell receptor beta chains were all read from a single sample in a study of blood T cell repertoires in COVID-19. Method: immunoSEQ multiplex PCR; TCRdb's copy keeps in-frame clones and lacks some. This repertoire shows 340,000 or so clones, about 86% found once; its top ten account for approximately 3%. The sequenced sample consisted of peripheral blood. These TCRs come from a man under 40 with active or convalescent COVID-19.

The chain couples TRBV5-4 to TRBJ2-7; TRBD1 might be the D (5 bases). The CDR3 sequence is 17 residues long. Trimming removed 1 base from V and 2 bases from J, with 19 bases in between. Germline V gene sequence: CDR1 SGHNT, CDR2 YYREEE (reference sequence). CDR3 region: CASSLYMVGAVTYEQYF. Written as DNA, the CDR3 is TGTGCCAGCAGCTTGTATATGGTTGGGGCAGTCACCTACGAGCAGTACTTC.

This clone was seen more than once but under ten times. The CDR3 spells CASSWASSRDEQFF. CDR3 nucleotides: TGCGCCAGCAGCTGGGCCTCTAGCCGAGATGAGCAGTTCTTC. This chain joins TRBV5-1 and TRBJ2-1, with D possibly being TRBD2 (5 bases). V lost 3 bases and J lost 8, with 15 bases in between. Germline V gives CDR1 SGHRS, CDR2 YFSETQ. CDR3 length: 14 amino acids. The full variable domain, its missing parts supplied by reference TRBV5-1 and TRBJ2-1, is KAGVTQTPRYLIKTRGQQVTLSCSPISGHRSVSWYQQTPGQGLQFLFEYFSETQRNKGNFPGRFSGRQFSNSRSEMNVSTLELGDSALYLCASSWASSRDEQFFGPGTRLTVL.

V and J are TRBV30 and TRBJ2-1; 8 nucleotides line up with TRBD2. This CDR3 has 11 amino acids. The J segment lost 15 bases and the V segment lost 0 bases, leaving 4 bases of the junction unmatched. Germline V gene sequence: CDR1 GTSNPN, CDR2 SVGIG (reference sequence). CDR3 sequence reads: CAWSVAGVTFF. CDR3 in DNA: TGTGCCTGGAGTGTAGCGGGAGTGACGTTCTTC.

The J gene is TRBJ2-3, the V gene TRBV18, with D tentatively TRBD2 (5 bases). This CDR3 is built from 14 residues. V was pared by 0 bases and J by 4 bases, with 8 bases between. Per germline, CDR1 KGHSH and CDR2 LQKENI. The CDR3 protein is CASSPPGVADTQYF. The CDR3 DNA follows: TGTGCCAGCTCACCACCGGGAGTCGCAGATACGCAGTATTTT.

The genes are TRBV2 and TRBJ1-4; tentative D call: TRBD1 (6 bases). Between the trimmed V and J ends, which lost 3 bases and 4 bases, there was a span of 12 bases. The CDR3 length is 15 residues. The V gene's germline CDR1 is SNHLY and CDR2 FYNNEI. CDR3 DNA: TGTGCCAGCAGTGACAGAACAGGGTATAATGAAAAACTGTTTTTT. Its protein is CASSDRTGYNEKLFF.

This chain connects TRBV28 to TRBJ1-4, with a tentative D call TRBD1 (5 bases). V gave up 4 bases and J gave up 4 bases, with 7 bases separating them. CDR3 length: 13 amino acids. CDR1 is MDHEN and CDR2 is SYDVKM in the germline V gene. DNA of the CDR3: TGTGCCAGCAGTTCAGGGTATAATGAAAAACTGTTTTTT. It is translated as CASSSGYNEKLFF.

The CDR3: CASSLDRGNNEQFF. In DNA, the CDR3 is TGTGCCAGCAGTTTGGATAGGGGGAACAATGAGCAGTTCTTC. This chain uses TRBV27 with TRBJ2-1; D is perhaps TRBD1 (6 bases). V lost 3 bases and J 5 bases, leaving 11 bases between the germline ends. This CDR3 comprises 14 residues. Germline V gene data show CDR1 as MNHEY and CDR2 as SMNVEV (reference sequence).

The J gene is TRBJ1-4, the V gene TRBV28; 9 bases align to TRBD1. CDR1 and CDR2 from the germline V gene are MDHEN and SYDVKM. V was pared by 2 bases and J by 3 bases, with 10 bases of the junction left unmatched. The CDR3 extends over 18 amino acids. Written as DNA, the CDR3 is TGTGCCAGCAGTTTAACGGGACAGGGTTTGGGAGCTAATGAAAAACTGTTTTTT. This encodes CASSLTGQGLGANEKLFF.